This T cell receptor (beta chain) is from a study of blood T cell repertoires in COVID-19. On the study more broadly: Samples of COVID-19 (acute and convalescent) were obtained from the United States, Italy and Spain. Sample material is recorded as cDNA or gDNA derived from T cells, B-cell-depleted T cells, or PBMCs.

How the authors handled the data: Estimated nucleated cell counts came from reference gene primer amplification. Sequencing was performed with immunoSEQ multiplex PCR; in TCRdb, only in-frame clones are kept and a portion is missing. That table gives V, J and clone size, and the DNA gave D and trimming. The data contain 210,000 or so clones, about 90% of them seen just once; the ten biggest clones take up roughly 12%. This CDR3 is built from 14 residues. Per germline, CDR1 MNHEY and CDR2 SVGEGT. V lost 0 bases and J lost 11, with 14 bases in between. V usage is TRBV6-2 or TRBV6-3 and J usage is TRBJ1-5, with D possibly matching TRBD1 (5 bases). The TCR comes from a young woman who had recovered from COVID-19. Input material: peripheral blood. Here the CDR3 DNA reads TGTGCCAGCAGTTACTCGCCCTCGGGACTGTCCCAGCATTTT. Protein: CASSYSPSGLSQHF.